Below, 3 T cell receptor beta chains from the same sample are listed, as sequenced in a study of graft-versus-host responses after intestinal transplantation. Profiling relied on immunoSEQ multiplex PCR, and the TCRdb table lists in-frame clones only, not all of them. In the table there are tens of thousands of clones, nearly 95% of which are singletons. Their antigen targets remain unknown. Sequences were derived from unstimulated CD8+ T cells sorted from spleen or lymph node cells, sampled before transplant. All receptors derive from a human donor who was the organ donor for an intestinal transplant.

This chain uses TRBV4-1 with TRBJ2-6, with D hard to call. The CDR3 length is 16 residues. V was cut by 0 bases and J by 4 bases, with 10 bases left in between. The germline V gene has CDR1 MGHRA and CDR2 YSYEKL. CDR3 sequence: CASSQDRTYGANVLTF. The CDR3 bases are TGCGCCAGCAGCCAAGACAGGACGTACGGGGCCAACGTCCTGACTTTC.

The J gene is TRBJ2-2, the V gene TRBV4-1, with 7 bases matching TRBD1. Losses at the gene ends were 1 base for V and 4 bases for J; bases not matched to a gene: 9. There are 17 residues in the CDR3. Per the germline V gene, CDR1 is MGHRA and CDR2 is YSYEKL. In DNA form, the CDR3 reads TGCGCCAGCAGCCAAGGCACAGGGGTTTCAGGCACCGGGGAGCTGTTTTTT. Protein product: CASSQGTGVSGTGELFF.

This chain links TRBV30 with TRBJ1-4; D unresolved. Trimming removed 0 bases at V and 4 bases at J, with 9 bases between. Germline values: CDR1 GTSNPN, CDR2 SVGIG (reference sequence). The CDR3 runs to 14 residues. The CDR3, as DNA: TGTGCCTGGAGTGTGAGGACGGATAATGAAAAACTGTTTTTT. Encoded protein: CAWSVRTDNEKLFF.